Listed here are 27 T cell receptor beta chains from one sample, sequenced in a study of cytomegalovirus exposure and HLA in healthy donors. Here immunoSEQ multiplex PCR was the method, and the copy in TCRdb shows in-frame clones only, minus some. The sample lists roughly 56,000 clones, more than 85% seen once, with 2.2% in the top ten. The sequenced material came from PBMCs. These TCRs come from a woman in her 30s in good health and CMV-seronegative.

The chain is built from TRBV14 and TRBJ2-3; 9 nucleotides match TRBD2. Germline V gene data show CDR1 as SGHDN and CDR2 as FVKESK. The CDR3 loop spans 17 amino acids. The trim removed 4 bases at V and 4 bases at J, leaving 12 bases unmatched. The CDR3 DNA follows: TGTGCCAGCAGCCCCTCCGGGGCGGGAGGGCCGTCAGATACGCAGTATTTT. It codes for CASSPSGAGGPSDTQYF.

The chain links TRBV5-6 to TRBJ2-7; 13 nucleotides line up with TRBD2. This CDR3 spans 16 amino acids. Germline CDR1 is SGHDT and CDR2 is YYEEEE. V was clipped by 5 bases and J by 6 bases; unmatched bases: 11. The CDR3: CASRPGLAGFSLEQYF. The CDR3 bases are TGTGCCAGCAGACCGGGACTAGCGGGATTTTCTCTCGAGCAGTACTTC.

The genes are TRBV18 and TRBJ1-2; 8 positions agree with TRBD1. In germline, CDR1 is KGHSH, CDR2 LQKENI. This CDR3 contains 13 residues. V lost 3 bases, J lost 8 bases, and 5 bases stayed unmatched. The CDR3 DNA reads as TGTGCCAGCTCACCGGGACAGGAGAGAGGCTACACCTTC. As protein: CASSPGQERGYTF.

The rearrangement joins TRBV19 to TRBJ2-3; D may be TRBD2 (6 bases). The CDR3 loop spans 17 amino acids. The V gene lost 4 bases and the J gene lost 3 bases, with 20 bases spanning the gap. CDR1 and CDR2 from the germline V gene are LNHDA and SQIVND (reference sequence). Written as DNA, the CDR3 is TGTGCCAGTAGTAACTCGGAGGGAGTTTCCGGTACAGATACGCAGTATTTT. Translated, it gives CASSNSEGVSGTDTQYF.

The chain couples TRBV9 to TRBJ2-5; 8 positions match TRBD1. V gave up 3 bases and J gave up 5 bases; unmatched junction bases: 9. CDR1 and CDR2 (germline): SGDLS, YYNGEE. The length of the CDR3 is 15 residues. The CDR3 DNA is TGTGCCAGCAGCGCAGACAGGGGAAGAGGGGAGACCCAGTACTTC. This gives the protein CASSADRGRGETQYF. The full variable domain, rest sourced from reference TRBV9 and TRBJ2-5, is DSGVTQTPKHLITATGQRVTLRCSPRSGDLSVYWYQQSLDQGLQFLIQYYNGEERAKGNILERFSAQQFPDLHSELNLSSLELGDSALYFCASSADRGRGETQYFGPGTRLLVL.

This chain uses TRBV27 with TRBJ2-7; TRBD1 might be the D (5 bases). V shed 9 bases and J shed 4 bases, with 10 bases lying between them. Looked up from germline, CDR1 is MNHEY and CDR2 is SMNVEV (reference sequence). The CDR3 contains 11 residues. CDR3 residues: CASGALYEQYF. CDR3 nucleotide sequence: TGTGCCAGTGGGGCCTTATACGAGCAGTACTTC.

V usage is TRBV5-4 and J usage is TRBJ2-1; 14 bases fit TRBD2. CDR3 length: 18 residues. CDR1 and CDR2 (germline): SGHNT, YYREEE (reference sequence). With 3 bases clipped from V and 3 bases from J, the junction kept 8 bases outside the gene matches. The CDR3 spells CASSSGTSGRPFYNEQFF. The DNA of the CDR3 is TGTGCCAGCAGCTCCGGGACTAGCGGGAGACCCTTCTACAATGAGCAGTTCTTC.

The rearrangement joins TRBV9 to TRBJ2-2; 13 bases match TRBD2. The CDR3 has 19 amino acids. Looked up from germline, CDR1 is SGDLS and CDR2 is YYNGEE. Trimming removed 0 bases from V and 7 bases from J; junction bases left unmatched: 12. CDR3 DNA: TGTGCCAGCAGCGTAGAGAGTAGGCGGACTAGCGGGAGTCACGGGGAGCTGTTTTTT. It encodes CASSVESRRTSGSHGELFF.

V and J are TRBV6-1 and TRBJ2-3; unclear D gene. CDR1 and CDR2 (germline): MNHNS, SASEGT. V was cut by 8 bases and J by 4 bases, with 4 bases left in between. The CDR3 totals 10 residues. The CDR3 DNA is TGTGCCAGCGTCTCAGATACGCAGTATTTT. Protein product: CASVSDTQYF.

The chain is built from TRBV6-1 and TRBJ2-5; 7 bases match TRBD1. Germline CDR1 MNHNS, CDR2 SASEGT. V gave up 8 bases and J gave up 4 bases; unmatched junction bases: 10. The CDR3 runs 14 residues. The CDR3 DNA reads as TGTGCCAGCCGACAGACAGGGTCTGGAGAGACCCAGTACTTC. Protein sequence: CASRQTGSGETQYF.

The rearrangement joins TRBV9 to TRBJ1-2, with D perhaps TRBD1 (5 bases). This CDR3 spans 15 amino acids. Trimming cost V 0 bases and J 2 bases, with 11 bases left between them. Germline CDR1 SGDLS, CDR2 YYNGEE. Here the CDR3 DNA reads TGTGCCAGCAGCGTAGGACAGATCCCCAACTATGGCTACACCTTC. Protein sequence: CASSVGQIPNYGYTF.

The genes are TRBV11-2 and TRBJ1-1, with D perhaps matching TRBD1 (5 bases). The length of the CDR3 is 13 residues. Germline V gene sequence: CDR1 SGHAT, CDR2 FQNNGV. The V end was cut by 6 bases, the J end by 6 bases, with 14 bases between. In DNA form, the CDR3 reads TGTGCCAGCAGTCTAGGGGCTAACGCTGAAGCTTTCTTT. Residues: CASSLGANAEAFF.

V usage is TRBV21-1 and J usage is TRBJ2-2; the listed D gene, TRBD1, was not tested against the DNA. TRBV21-1 is a recognized pseudogene. CDR3 size: 16 residues. The CDR3 loop reads CASSKEGTGLTGELFF. Written as DNA, the CDR3 is TGTGCCAGCAGCAAAGAAGGGACAGGGTTGACCGGGGAGCTGTTTTTT.

V gene TRBV7-3 combines with J gene TRBJ2-2; D is perhaps TRBD2 (5 bases). This CDR3 has 16 residues. Trimming shortened V by 3 bases and J by 0 bases, and 11 bases separated the two germline ends. Per the germline V gene, CDR1 is SGHTA and CDR2 is FQGTGA. This CDR3 reads CASSFSGRPNTGELFF. The CDR3 DNA sequence: TGTGCCAGCAGCTTCAGCGGACGGCCGAACACCGGGGAGCTGTTTTTT.

The chain carries TRBV28 and TRBJ2-7; 9 positions agree with TRBD1. The CDR3 is made up of 15 amino acids. Germline loops: CDR1 MDHEN, CDR2 SYDVKM. The V segment lost 8 bases and the J segment 6 bases; nucleotides outside the gene matches: 14. In nucleotides, the CDR3 is TGTGCCAGCTCGCCTAATCGGGACAGGGTGTTCGAGCAGTACTTC. Translated, it gives CASSPNRDRVFEQYF.

The chain uses TRBV19 and TRBJ2-7; TRBD1 agrees at 10 bases. Germline V gene lookup returns CDR1 LNHDA and CDR2 SQIVND (reference sequence). With V trimmed by 4 bases and J by 4 bases, 10 bases remained unmatched. There are 16 residues in the CDR3. CDR3 nucleotide sequence: TGTGCCAGTAGTACCTTGACAGGGGGCGGTCGGTACGAGCAGTACTTC. Its protein is CASSTLTGGGRYEQYF.

The chain has TRBV10-1 and TRBJ2-5, with 8 nucleotides matching TRBD2. The germline gives CDR1 WNHNN, CDR2 SYGVQD (reference sequence). The V segment lost 5 bases and the J segment 4 bases; nucleotides outside the gene matches: 6. The CDR3 is 14 residues long. In DNA form, the CDR3 reads TGCGCCAGCAGTTCCGGGACTAGAGGAGAGACCCAGTACTTC. Protein: CASSSGTRGETQYF.

This chain connects TRBV19 to TRBJ2-1, with D possibly TRBD2 on 6 matching bases. CDR1 and CDR2 (germline): LNHDA, SQIVND (reference sequence). The CDR3 contains 15 residues. The V end lost 4 bases, the J end lost 12 bases, and 22 bases lay between the germline ends. The chain's CDR3 is CASSSPQRARDRQFF. The CDR3 DNA follows: TGTGCCAGTAGTAGCCCCCAGCGGGCGAGGGATCGGCAGTTCTTC.

J is TRBJ2-3 and V is TRBV6-5; D perhaps matches TRBD2 (7 bases). V lost 8 bases and J lost 8, with 17 bases in between. Germline V gene sequence: CDR1 MNHEY, CDR2 SVGAGI. This CDR3 comprises 13 residues. CDR3 DNA sequence: TGTGCCAGCGGGGGGGCGGGAGCGGTTACGCAGTATTTT. This translates into CASGGAGAVTQYF.

The rearrangement links TRBV4-3 to TRBJ1-2, with no clear D. CDR1 and CDR2 from the germline V gene are LGHNA and YSLEER. CDR3 size: 14 residues. Deletions cut 3 bases from V and 5 bases from J, with 13 bases between. The CDR3 bases are TGCGCCAGCAGCCAGTCCCTGAGGGCTTATGGCTACACCTTC. It codes for CASSQSLRAYGYTF.

This chain joins TRBV4-3 and TRBJ2-1, with 8 positions matching TRBD2. Germline values: CDR1 LGHNA, CDR2 YSLEER. The ends lost 0 bases at V and 5 bases at J; junction bases unmatched: 3. The CDR3 runs to 15 residues. DNA of the CDR3: TGCGCCAGCAGCCAAGATAGCGGGATGCACAATGAGCAGTTCTTC. It encodes CASSQDSGMHNEQFF.

The J gene is TRBJ2-1, the V gene TRBV30; 11 bases align to TRBD1. The CDR3 is 14 residues long. V dropped 4 bases and J dropped 6; count of bases not matched to a gene: 5. The germline V gene encodes CDR1 GTSNPN and CDR2 SVGIG (reference sequence). The CDR3 sequence: CAWTRDRGGNEQFF. The CDR3 region has the DNA TGTGCCTGGACCCGGGACAGGGGGGGCAATGAGCAGTTCTTC.

V gene TRBV12-2 combines with J gene TRBJ1-3; TRBD1 reflects the table's D call only, with no check against the DNA. TRBV12-2 is described as a pseudogene. This CDR3 has 20 residues. The CDR3 DNA reads as TGTGCAAGTCGCTTAAGATCCCAAGGGTGTCAGGGGGGATTTGGAAACACCATATATTTT. Its protein is CASRLRSQGCQGGFGNTIYF.

J is TRBJ2-3 and V is TRBV14; 8 bases align to TRBD2. The germline CDR1 and CDR2 sequences are SGHDN and FVKESK. The CDR3 is 17 amino acids. The V gene end was trimmed by 0 bases and the J gene end by 0 bases; junction bases not matched to a gene: 5. The CDR3 nucleotides are TGTGCCAGCAGCCAAGACGAGCGGGGGACTAGCACAGATACGCAGTATTTT. The encoded protein is CASSQDERGTSTDTQYF.

J is TRBJ2-7 and V is TRBV6-6; 11 bases agree with TRBD1. The germline V gene has CDR1 MNHNY and CDR2 SVGAGI (reference sequence). Losses at the gene ends were 6 bases for V and 6 bases for J; bases not matched to a gene: 4. The length of the CDR3 is 13 residues. CDR3 region: CASSLGTGGEQYF. CDR3 sequence (DNA): TGTGCCAGCAGCCTTGGGACAGGGGGCGAGCAGTACTTC.

This chain connects TRBV2 to TRBJ2-7; D is possibly TRBD2 (6 bases). The CDR3 covers 14 residues. V was clipped by 6 bases and J by 4 bases, with 16 bases between them. Per the germline V gene, CDR1 is SNHLY and CDR2 is FYNNEI. The DNA for the CDR3 is TGTGCCAGCAGGGCGGGACTCCTAAAATACGAGCAGTACTTC. Translating it yields CASRAGLLKYEQYF.

V is TRBV7-9 and J is TRBJ1-1; D ambiguous. CDR1 and CDR2 from the germline V gene are SEHNR and FQNEAQ (reference sequence). V was pared by 2 bases and J by 8 bases, with 15 bases between. This CDR3 is built from 14 residues. CDR3 sequence: CASSLIGIGIEAFF. The CDR3 DNA sequence: TGTGCCAGCAGCTTAATCGGGATAGGGATAGAAGCTTTCTTT. Supplemented by reference TRBV7-9 and TRBJ1-1, the full variable domain reads DTGVSQNPRHKITKRGQNVTFRCDPISEHNRLYWYRQTLGQGPEFLTYFQNEAQLEKSRLLSDRFSAERPKGSFSTLEIQRTEQGDSAMYLCASSLIGIGIEAFFGQGTRLTVV.